The 17 T cell receptor beta chains reported below all come from one sample, sequenced in a study of cytomegalovirus exposure and HLA in healthy donors. Amplification used 60 Vbeta primers and 13 Jbeta primers. Assay: immunoSEQ multiplex PCR; the TCRdb copy retains only in-frame clones and omits some. The sample includes tens of thousands of clones, more than 70% seen only once; the top ten take approximately 5%. The sequenced sample was PBMCs. These receptors were taken from a woman between 25 and 40 years old in good health and CMV-seronegative.

On this clone itself: Other DNA sequences in the same sample also yield this CDR3. This rearrangement joins TRBV10-1 to TRBJ2-7; D might be TRBD1 (6 bases). V lost 0 bases, J lost 4 bases, and 13 bases lay in between. CDR1 WNHNN and CDR2 SYGVQD come from the germline V gene (reference sequence). The CDR3 is 15 amino acids. The CDR3 reads CASSESRQDPYEQYF. DNA for the CDR3: TGCGCCAGCAGTGAGTCGCGACAGGACCCGTACGAGCAGTACTTC.

The CDR3 sequence is CAWSATGGADGYTF. The CDR3 DNA sequence: TGTGCCTGGAGTGCAACAGGGGGCGCGGATGGCTACACCTTC. This chain connects TRBV30 to TRBJ1-2; 9 bases match TRBD1. With 1 base clipped from V and 6 bases from J, the junction kept 6 bases outside the gene matches. CDR1 is GTSNPN, CDR2 SVGIG, per germline (reference sequence). The CDR3 is made up of 14 amino acids.

CDR3 amino acids: CASSYTSGSTDTQYF. CDR3 DNA: TGTGCCAGCAGCTACACTAGCGGGAGTACAGATACGCAGTATTTT. The chain couples TRBV11-3 to TRBJ2-3; 11 bases agree with TRBD2. The length of the CDR3 is 15 residues. Losses at the gene ends were 4 bases for V and 3 bases for J; bases not matched to a gene: 3. Per germline, CDR1 SGHNT and CDR2 YENEEA.

V gene TRBV12-5 combines with J gene TRBJ1-1; D unclear. The CDR3 loop spans 13 amino acids. Germline V CDR1 and CDR2: LGHNT, FRNRAP. Trimming cost V 5 bases and J 5 bases, with 12 bases left between them. DNA of the CDR3: TGTGCTAGTGGTCTGAGCGGGGTGACTGAAGCTTTCTTT. Its protein product is CASGLSGVTEAFF. Filled out from reference TRBV12-5 and TRBJ1-1, the complete variable domain reads DARVTQTPRHKVTEMGQEVTMRCQPILGHNTVFWYRQTMMQGLELLAYFRNRAPLDDSGMPKDRFSAEMPDATLATLKIQPSEPRDSAVYFCASGLSGVTEAFFGQGTRLTVV.

This chain connects TRBV6-5 to TRBJ2-3, with 10 bases lining up with TRBD2. Germline assignment: CDR1 MNHEY and CDR2 SVGAGI. The CDR3 totals 14 residues. V was pared by 5 bases and J by 4 bases, with 3 bases of the junction left unmatched. The CDR3 DNA is TGTGCCAGCAGTAAAAGCGGGGGGGCAGATACGCAGTATTTT. Protein: CASSKSGGADTQYF.

The DNA for the CDR3 is TGTGCCAGCAGTGAAGGACGGGGAGTGGACACCGGGGAGCTGTTTTTT. Translated: CASSEGRGVDTGELFF. V and J are TRBV25-1 and TRBJ2-2; TRBD2 is a possible D gene (5 bases). The germline V and J ends were trimmed by 2 bases and 3 bases, with 13 bases remaining between them. Germline assignment: CDR1 MGHDK and CDR2 SYGVNS. The CDR3 loop spans 16 amino acids.

The CDR3 DNA sequence: TGTGCCAGCAGTACCGGACAGGGGGGCAATCAGCCCCAGCATTTT. This sequence encodes CASSTGQGGNQPQHF. The chain combines TRBV6-5 with TRBJ1-5; 10 nucleotides match TRBD1. Germline assignment: CDR1 MNHEY and CDR2 SVGAGI. V lost 5 bases to trimming and J lost 2 bases; unmatched junction nucleotides: 3. The CDR3 has 15 amino acids.

Only a few counts were recorded for this clone. CDR3: CASRKRTGDEQYF. The CDR3 DNA reads TGTGCCAGCAGAAAGAGGACAGGGGACGAGCAGTACTTC. The rearrangement joins TRBV7-2 to TRBJ2-7; TRBD1 aligns across 9 bases. The CDR3 runs to 13 residues. V trimming: 6 bases; J trimming: 5 bases; junction bases outside the gene matches: 5. Germline V gives CDR1 SGHTA, CDR2 FQGNSA.

The rearrangement uses TRBV5-8 and TRBJ2-1; TRBD2 matches 8 bases. The germline gives CDR1 SGHTS, CDR2 YDEGEE. V was pared by 2 bases and J by 13 bases, with 5 bases of the junction left unmatched. This CDR3 region has 12 residues. The CDR3 DNA reads TGTGCCAGCAGCTTCTATAGCGGGAACCAGTTCTTC. Protein sequence: CASSFYSGNQFF.

The genes are TRBV30 and TRBJ1-3, with a weak D call TRBD1 (5 bases). In germline, CDR1 is GTSNPN, CDR2 SVGIG (reference sequence). This CDR3 region has 17 residues. The V and J ends lost 3 bases and 0 bases respectively, with 18 bases between them. DNA for the CDR3: TGTGCCTGGAGACTAGCGGGACCCATCGTCTCTGGAAACACCATATATTTT. Translated: CAWRLAGPIVSGNTIYF.

The chain joins TRBV27 to TRBJ2-7; D might be TRBD1 (5 bases). This CDR3 is built from 15 residues. Germline V gene lookup returns CDR1 MNHEY and CDR2 SMNVEV (reference sequence). V was pared by 6 bases and J by 7 bases, with 22 bases between. CDR3 residues: CASRSSGPGVWEQYF. The CDR3 nucleotides are TGTGCCAGCAGGTCCTCAGGGCCTGGGGTCTGGGAGCAGTACTTC.

The J gene is TRBJ2-7, the V gene TRBV6-6, with TRBD2 matching 11 bases. Germline CDR1 reads MNHNY; CDR2 reads SVGAGI (reference sequence). With V trimmed by 6 bases and J by 2 bases, 9 bases remained unmatched. The CDR3 is 16 amino acids. In DNA, the CDR3 is TGTGCCAGCAGCCCCCCCTTAGCGGGAGGGCCCTACGAGCAGTACTTC. It specifies CASSPPLAGGPYEQYF.

The chain joins TRBV4-1 to TRBJ1-2, with TRBD1 matching over 8 bases. Germline-derived CDR1 and CDR2 are MGHRA and YSYEKL. The V gene end was trimmed by 4 bases and the J gene end by 4 bases; junction bases not matched to a gene: 8. This CDR3 has 15 amino acids. This CDR3 is CASSPGQGPGYGYTF. Written as DNA, the CDR3 is TGCGCCAGCAGCCCAGGACAGGGACCCGGCTATGGCTACACCTTC.

This chain uses TRBV7-9 with TRBJ2-1; 10 nucleotides line up with TRBD1. V gave up 5 bases and J gave up 4 bases; unmatched junction bases: 8. Looked up from germline, CDR1 is SEHNR and CDR2 is FQNEAQ (reference sequence). The CDR3 sequence is 16 residues long. This chain's CDR3 is CASSPRQGAGYNEQFF. DNA for the CDR3: TGTGCCAGCAGCCCCAGACAGGGGGCAGGATACAATGAGCAGTTCTTC.

This clone is a singleton in its sample. V gene TRBV13 combines with J gene TRBJ2-7; D gene uncertain. The CDR3 is made up of 14 amino acids. Trimming removed 2 bases from V and 6 bases from J, with 14 bases in between. From germline, CDR1 is PRHDT and CDR2 FYEKMQ (reference sequence). CDR3 residues: CASSLYPAPGEQYF. The DNA of the CDR3 is TGTGCCAGCAGCTTATATCCAGCGCCGGGCGAGCAGTACTTC.

V usage is TRBV28 and J usage is TRBJ1-2; D not certain. The germline CDR1 and CDR2 sequences are MDHEN and SYDVKM. Between the trimmed V and J ends, which lost 2 bases and 10 bases, there was a span of 11 bases. This CDR3 contains 12 residues. Here the CDR3 reads CASSLVWGDYTF. CDR3 DNA sequence: TGTGCCAGCAGTTTAGTTTGGGGAGACTACACCTTC.

This clone has only a few counts. The chain recombines TRBV19 with TRBJ1-3; maybe TRBD1 (6 bases). This CDR3 is built from 17 residues. Trimming took 6 bases from V and 0 from J, leaving 18 bases between them. Per germline, CDR1 LNHDA and CDR2 SQIVND (reference sequence). CDR3 residues: CASSAVGQPLSGNTIYF. The CDR3 coding sequence is TGTGCCAGTAGCGCGGTTGGACAGCCGCTCTCTGGAAACACCATATATTTT. Based on the CDR3 plus reference TRBV19 and TRBJ1-3, the full variable domain is DGGITQSPKYLFRKEGQNVTLSCEQNLNHDAMYWYRQDPGQGLRLIYYSQIVNDFQKGDIAEGYSVSREKKESFPLTVTSAQKNPTAFYLCASSAVGQPLSGNTIYFGEGSWLTVV.